Shown below are 10 T cell receptor beta chains from a single sample sequenced in a study of control samples from healthy donors and cancer patients. Measured with immunoSEQ multiplex PCR; TCRdb has only the in-frame clones, and not every one. Among 150,000 to 200,000 clones, 91% were seen once, and the ten largest hold over 1.2%. The specimen sequenced was blood. The receptor set was obtained from a woman in her thirties in good health.

In regard to this clone: The identical CDR3 is also encoded by other nucleotide sequences in the sample. The chain employs TRBV19 and TRBJ1-3; D is possibly TRBD1 (6 bases). V lost 4 bases and J 4 bases, leaving 8 bases between the germline ends. The CDR3 spans 13 residues. Germline V gene data show CDR1 as LNHDA and CDR2 as SQIVND (reference sequence). As DNA, the CDR3 is TGTGCCAGTAGTAGGACAGCCGGAAACACCATATATTTT. This codes for CASSRTAGNTIYF.

The genes are TRBV7-2 and TRBJ2-2; TRBD2 agrees at 8 bases. Trimming removed 5 bases from V and 6 bases from J; junction bases left unmatched: 2. CDR1 and CDR2 (germline): SGHTA, FQGNSA. The CDR3 is 13 residues long. CDR3 in DNA: TGTGCCAGCAGCGGGACTAGGTCCGGGGAGCTGTTTTTT. It encodes CASSGTRSGELFF.

This chain uses TRBV9 with TRBJ2-6; D not resolved. Trimming pared 3 bases from V and 0 bases from J, leaving 10 bases between. The CDR3 is made up of 16 amino acids. Germline loops: CDR1 SGDLS, CDR2 YYNGEE. As DNA, the CDR3 is TGTGCCAGCAGCGCTCTCTACAGCTCTGGGGCCAACGTCCTGACTTTC. Translation: CASSALYSSGANVLTF.

The chain carries TRBV2 and TRBJ2-5; tentative D call: TRBD1 (6 bases). The germline V and J ends were trimmed by 8 bases and 3 bases, with 19 bases remaining between them. CDR3 length equals 15 residues. The germline gives CDR1 SNHLY, CDR2 FYNNEI. Written as DNA, the CDR3 is TGTGCCAGCGAGAAGACAGGCCAGATTAAAGAGACCCAGTACTTC. This codes for CASEKTGQIKETQYF.

The chain joins TRBV6-1 to TRBJ2-5; 7 bases line up with TRBD1. The CDR3 loop spans 15 amino acids. The germline gives CDR1 MNHNS, CDR2 SASEGT. Trimming took 3 bases from V and 2 from J; bases not matched to a gene: 6. In DNA form, the CDR3 reads TGTGCCAGCAGTGACCTACAGGGGTCACAAGAGACCCAGTACTTC. Protein product: CASSDLQGSQETQYF.

This rearrangement joins TRBV2 to TRBJ1-2; D not certain. The CDR3 is 13 residues long. Trimming left V 7 bases short and J 5 bases short, with 14 bases between. Per germline, CDR1 SNHLY and CDR2 FYNNEI. The CDR3 DNA follows: TGTGCCAGCAACCCCGCGGGGAGGTATGGCTACACCTTC. Amino acid sequence: CASNPAGRYGYTF.

This rearrangement joins TRBV3-1 (or the pseudogene TRBV3-2) to TRBJ2-7, with 8 bases lining up with TRBD2. The length of the CDR3 is 16 residues. Germline V gene data show CDR1 as LGHDT and CDR2 as YNNKEL (reference sequence). J gave up 2 bases and V 0 bases, and 6 bases lay outside the gene matches. This CDR3 is CASSQDLGSGTYEQYF. As DNA, the CDR3 is TGTGCCAGCAGCCAAGATCTTGGTAGCGGGACCTACGAGCAGTACTTC.

The chain recombines TRBV14 with TRBJ1-1; 10 nucleotides match TRBD1. The CDR3 contains 15 residues. The V gene end was trimmed by 3 bases and the J gene end by 1 base; junction bases not matched to a gene: 2. From germline, CDR1 is SGHDN and CDR2 FVKESK. The CDR3 reads CASSQDRGKNTEAFF. CDR3 DNA: TGTGCCAGCAGCCAGGACAGGGGGAAGAACACTGAAGCTTTCTTT.

The chain employs TRBV3-1 (or the pseudogene TRBV3-2) and TRBJ2-5; 8 bases fit TRBD2. Trimming cost V 0 bases and J 7 bases; bases outside gene matches: 10. Germline V gene data show CDR1 as LGHDT and CDR2 as YNNKEL (reference sequence). The CDR3 length is 16 residues. The CDR3 sequence: CASSQEGGTSDRTQYF. CDR3 sequence (DNA): TGTGCCAGCAGCCAAGAGGGGGGGACTAGTGATCGGACCCAGTACTTC.

The chain links TRBV2 to TRBJ1-5; D is ambiguous. This CDR3 is built from 12 residues. Looked up from germline, CDR1 is SNHLY and CDR2 is FYNNEI. V lost 2 bases to trimming and J lost 3 bases, with 2 bases between them. For the CDR3, the DNA is TGTGCCAGCAGTGAATCCAATCAGCCCCAGCATTTT. Its translation is CASSESNQPQHF.